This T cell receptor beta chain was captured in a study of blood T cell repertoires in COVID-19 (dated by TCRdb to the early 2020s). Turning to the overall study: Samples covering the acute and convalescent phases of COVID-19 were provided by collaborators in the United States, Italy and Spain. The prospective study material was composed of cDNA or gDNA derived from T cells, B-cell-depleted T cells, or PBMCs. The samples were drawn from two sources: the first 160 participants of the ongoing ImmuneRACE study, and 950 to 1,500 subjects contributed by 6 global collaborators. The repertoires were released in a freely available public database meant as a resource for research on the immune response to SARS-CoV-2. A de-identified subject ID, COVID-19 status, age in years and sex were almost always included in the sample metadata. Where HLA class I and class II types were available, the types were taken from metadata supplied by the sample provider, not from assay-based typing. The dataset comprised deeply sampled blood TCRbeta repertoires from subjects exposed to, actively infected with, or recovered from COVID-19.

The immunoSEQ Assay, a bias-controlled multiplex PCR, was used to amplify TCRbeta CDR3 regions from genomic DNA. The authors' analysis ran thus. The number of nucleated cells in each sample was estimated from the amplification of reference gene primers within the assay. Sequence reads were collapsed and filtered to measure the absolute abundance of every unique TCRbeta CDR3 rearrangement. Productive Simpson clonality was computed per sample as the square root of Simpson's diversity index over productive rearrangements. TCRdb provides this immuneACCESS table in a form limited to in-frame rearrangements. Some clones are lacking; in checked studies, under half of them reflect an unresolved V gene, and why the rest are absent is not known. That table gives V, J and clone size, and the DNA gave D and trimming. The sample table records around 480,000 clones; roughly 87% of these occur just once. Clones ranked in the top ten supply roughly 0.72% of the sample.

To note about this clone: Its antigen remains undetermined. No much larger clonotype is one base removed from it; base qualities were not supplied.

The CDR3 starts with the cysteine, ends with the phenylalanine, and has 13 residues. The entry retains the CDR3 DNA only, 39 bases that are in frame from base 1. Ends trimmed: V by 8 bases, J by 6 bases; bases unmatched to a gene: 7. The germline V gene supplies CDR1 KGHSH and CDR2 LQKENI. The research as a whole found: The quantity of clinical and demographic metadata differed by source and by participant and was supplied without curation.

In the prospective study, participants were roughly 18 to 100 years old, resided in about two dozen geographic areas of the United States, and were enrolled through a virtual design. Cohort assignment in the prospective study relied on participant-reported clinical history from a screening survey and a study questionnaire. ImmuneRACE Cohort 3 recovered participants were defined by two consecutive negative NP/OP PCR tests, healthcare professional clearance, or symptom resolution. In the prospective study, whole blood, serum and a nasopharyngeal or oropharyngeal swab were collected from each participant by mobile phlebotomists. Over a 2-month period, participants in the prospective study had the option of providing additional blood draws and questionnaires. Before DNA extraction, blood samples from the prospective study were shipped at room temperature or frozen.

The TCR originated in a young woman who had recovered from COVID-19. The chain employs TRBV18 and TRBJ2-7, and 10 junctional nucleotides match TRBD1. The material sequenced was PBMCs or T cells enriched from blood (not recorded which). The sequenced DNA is TGTGCCAGCCTCCGGGACAGGGGTGGCGAGCAGTACTTC. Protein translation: CASLRDRGGEQYF.